The clone carrying this T cell receptor (beta chain) was seen more than once but under ten times. What it recognizes is unknown. Per the germline V gene, CDR1 is SGHTA and CDR2 is FQGNSA. CDR3 length: 13 amino acids. This record comes from a study of post-analysis software for immune sequencing data. The wider study: Disease trajectories encompassed relapsing-remitting, secondary progressive and progressive-relapsing multiple sclerosis.

Unique molecular identifiers had been added to the TCR beta cDNA libraries. MiXCR, run by TCRdb on the PCR reads, gives a single entry per CDR3 protein. Among about 460,000 distinct CDR3 sequences, 45% were seen once, and the ten largest hold over 10%. Whole-study findings and limits: In patients, about 5 TRBV segments were more frequent than in controls, with TRBV5-6, TRBV5-1 and TRBV20-1 among them. Same-batch samples co-clustered strongly by F measure.

The clonotype comes from a girl aged 5 to 17 with multiple sclerosis. The sample comprised blood. The chain combines TRBV7-2 with TRBJ2-5; perhaps TRBD1 as D (6 bases). The better agreement between TRBJ2-7 and the DNA end casts doubt on the J call. CDR3 region: CASSPGVVSEQYF. In nucleotides, the CDR3 is TGTGCCAGCAGCCCAGGGGTGGTATCCGAGCAGTACTTC.